This T cell receptor (beta chain) was recovered during a study of blood T cells in healthy people across ages (dated by TCRdb to between 2015 and 2017). A note on the overall study: In model experiments, template switching captured about one uniquely barcoded TCR beta cDNA molecule for every two T cells. The study measured age-related changes in TCR beta repertoire diversity using deep sequencing normalized with unique cDNA molecular identifiers. The donors were split into four age groups: young (average around 15 years), middle-aged (around 37), aged (around 67) and long-lived (over 80). Donors of different ages were randomly distributed across sequencing lanes to avoid experimental bias. The study analyzed two additional independent replicas of 1 million unique cDNA reads from the same blood draw for two donors, one aged 18 to 30 and one aged 80 or older. Broader findings and caveats from the paper: The percentage of naive T cells measured by flow cytometry correlated strongly with observed TCR beta diversity. As age increased, observed TCR beta diversity per million T cells dropped in a roughly linear way, and a significant reduction was already evident by age about 36. Compared with the aged group, the long-lived group had more naive CD4+ T cells, fewer expanded clones and increased TCR diversity, a pattern suggesting age selection. Since profiling was done on bulk unsorted PBMCs, naive and antigen-experienced compartments could not be conclusively compared. Total diversity estimates from one million sequenced T cells were considered lower bounds and underestimates. Donor CMV infection status was unknown, potentially confounding age-related changes in expanded clonotypes.

Library construction relied on 5' RACE. The sequencing machine was an Illumina HiSeq 2500. The second PCR ran for about 7 to 11 cycles and used a J-beta primer mix along with a sample-barcoded 5' primer. A template-switch 5' adaptor carrying 12 random nucleotides introduced a unique molecular identifier onto each TCR beta cDNA molecule. At least 2.5 million CDR3-containing paired-end reads were obtained from each sample. All of the RNA was converted into first-strand cDNA using the Mint cDNA synthesis kit, with a TRBC-specific oligonucleotide serving as the primer. Following uracil-DNA glycosylase treatment, all cDNA underwent a first 18-cycle PCR with the universal primers M1SS and BC2_uni_R. Per the authors' processing: Normalization of each sample was performed by random selection of 1 million high-quality reads, each carrying a distinct molecular identifier. Reads sharing molecular identifiers were discarded rather than binned into consensus sequences. CDR3 identification, clonotype clustering and error correction used MiTCR with a Q25 quality threshold and the strictest error-elimination algorithm. A nonparametric unseen species model with Euler transformation was used to estimate a lower bound on total TCR beta diversity. The public reads were reprocessed in TCRdb via fastp at Q25 and MiXCR, keeping in-frame beta chains. Rows are unified per CDR3 protein, each entry keeping the most common DNA and genes. Here the V and J calls rest on TCRdb's processing, not on the authors' analysis. This sample is represented by about 1 million distinct CDR3 sequences; more than 40% of them were singletons. The top ten clones comprise approximately 19% of the sample.

Notes on this clonotype: It has no known antigen specificity. Base qualities were left out, and no much larger clone turns up one base away.

The roughly 39 donors, aged about 6 to 95 years, were systemically healthy Caucasian individuals from Russia. About 10 milliliters of peripheral blood were drawn from each donor into EDTA-treated Vacutainer tubes. Ficoll-Paque density-gradient centrifugation was used to isolate PBMCs, with at least 6.5 million per sample. Trizol reagent was used to extract total RNA from PBMCs, with at least 6 micrograms per sample. The percentages of naive CD45RAhigh/CD27high T cells were determined by flow cytometry on a PBMC aliquot from every donor. The CDR3 sequence holds 18 residues, the cysteine and phenylalanine included. This entry keeps only the CDR3 DNA: 54 bases, framed from base 1. Taken from the germline V gene, the CDR1 and CDR2 loops are SNHLY and FYNNEI.

In this chain, TRBV2 is recombined with TRBJ2-1; 12 bases in between match TRBD2. Matching the DNA end better, TRBJ2-7 makes the J call doubtful. Sequenced: blood. The sequence derives from a woman in her sixties or seventies in good health. The CDR3 region: CASGPGLAGRRFGNEQYF. The DNA sequence is TGTGCCAGTGGCCCGGGACTAGCGGGCCGCAGGTTTGGCAATGAGCAGTACTTC.